Reported below is one T cell receptor beta chain. Its antigen remains unknown. This sample is drawn from a study of response to subunit inactivated influenza vaccine. The germline V gene has CDR1 MNHEY and CDR2 SMNVEV (reference sequence). V gave up 6 bases and J gave up 7 bases; unmatched junction bases: 6. The CDR3 runs 14 residues. TCRdb reprocessed the RT-PCR reads via MiXCR and lists one record per CDR3 protein. The table has a few hundred thousand distinct CDR3 sequences, 10% to 15% seen once. Study findings and constraints: Authors suggested each seasonal influenza vaccination recruits few new T cells.

The clonotype was recovered from a man over 45 who received an inactivated influenza vaccine. V usage is TRBV27 and J usage is TRBJ1-6, with 7 bases matching TRBD1. The material sequenced was non-naive T cells sorted from PBMCs, taken about 14 days before vaccination. CDR3 nucleotides: TGTGCCAGCAGACAAACAGGGGCGAATTCACCCCTCCACTTT. It yields the protein CASRQTGANSPLHF.